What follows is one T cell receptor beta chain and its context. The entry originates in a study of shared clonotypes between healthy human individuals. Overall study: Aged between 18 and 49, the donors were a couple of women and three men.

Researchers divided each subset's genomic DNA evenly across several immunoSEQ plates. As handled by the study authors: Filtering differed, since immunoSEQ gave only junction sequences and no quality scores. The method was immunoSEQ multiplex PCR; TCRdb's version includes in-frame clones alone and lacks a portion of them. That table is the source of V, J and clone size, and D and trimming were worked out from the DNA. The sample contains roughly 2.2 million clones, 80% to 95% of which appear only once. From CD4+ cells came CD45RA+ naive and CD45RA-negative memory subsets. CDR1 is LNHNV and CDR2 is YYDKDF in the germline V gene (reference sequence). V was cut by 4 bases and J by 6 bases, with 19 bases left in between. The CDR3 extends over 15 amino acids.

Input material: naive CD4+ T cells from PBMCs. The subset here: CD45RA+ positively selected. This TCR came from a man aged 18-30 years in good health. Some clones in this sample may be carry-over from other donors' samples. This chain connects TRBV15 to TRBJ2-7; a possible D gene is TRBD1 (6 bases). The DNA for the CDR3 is TGTGCCACCAGCATCCTGACCTACAGGGTCGGCGAGCAGTACTTC. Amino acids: CATSILTYRVGEQYF.